These T cell receptor beta chains were read from a single sample in a study of T-cell reconstitution after alpha-beta-depleted transplantation in children. TCRdb itself ran the PCR reads through MiXCR, one entry per CDR3 protein. The table has hundreds of thousands of distinct CDR3 sequences, roughly 25% seen once. Sequenced here: PBMCs, sampled before TCRalphabeta/CD19-depleted stem cell transplant. These receptors all stem from a girl aged 2 to 10 with Fanconi anemia, due to receive a stem cell transplant. The CDR3 runs from the conserved cysteine through the conserved F or W. Each record gives: V gene, D gene, J gene, clone size, CDR3 protein, CDR3 DNA. A D gene is named only where the DNA matches it firmly. Clone size is given for some rows only: seen once, a few or many times, or a class if the clone is expanded.

V gene: TRBV20-1; D gene: TRBD1; J gene: TRBJ2-7; clone size: -; CDR3 protein: CSATAGTGSYEQYF; CDR3 DNA: TGCAGTGCTACCGCCGGGACAGGGTCCTACGAGCAGTACTTC
V gene: TRBV11-3; D gene: TRBD2; J gene: TRBJ2-1; clone size: -; CDR3 protein: CASSSRISGANEQFF; CDR3 DNA: TGTGCCAGCAGCTCGAGAATAAGCGGGGCAAATGAGCAGTTCTTC
V gene: TRBV29-1; D gene: -; J gene: TRBJ1-4; clone size: -; CDR3 protein: CSVGGTTNEKLFF; CDR3 DNA: TGCAGCGTTGGCGGAACAACTAATGAAAAACTGTTTTTT
V gene: TRBV20-1; D gene: TRBD2; J gene: TRBJ2-5; clone size: many; CDR3 protein: CSGMTSGGAYLTQYF; CDR3 DNA: TGCAGTGGGATGACTAGCGGGGGGGCCTATTTGACCCAGTACTTC
V gene: TRBV29-1; D gene: TRBD2; J gene: TRBJ2-7; clone size: few; CDR3 protein: CSVRSGRRGGNEQYF; CDR3 DNA: TGCAGCGTTCGCAGCGGGAGAAGAGGAGGGAACGAGCAGTACTTC
V gene: TRBV29-1; D gene: -; J gene: TRBJ1-1; clone size: many; CDR3 protein: CSVDGTVNTEAFF; CDR3 DNA: TGCAGCGTTGATGGGACGGTGAACACTGAAGCTTTCTTT
V gene: TRBV27; D gene: TRBD1; J gene: TRBJ1-4; clone size: many; CDR3 protein: CASSPRGQSLLKEKLFF; CDR3 DNA: TGTGCCAGCAGTCCCAGGGGACAGTCTCTTCTTAAGGAAAAACTGTTTTTT
V gene: TRBV29-1; D gene: TRBD1; J gene: TRBJ2-7; clone size: few; CDR3 protein: CSGRNRDREYF; CDR3 DNA: TGCAGCGGTAGGAACCGGGACAGGGAGTACTTC
V gene: TRBV20-1; D gene: -; J gene: TRBJ2-4; clone size: -; CDR3 protein: CSARSHIQYF; CDR3 DNA: TGCAGTGCTAGATCGCACATTCAGTACTTC
V gene: TRBV7-6; D gene: TRBD2; J gene: TRBJ2-1; clone size: few; CDR3 protein: CASSWTSGSSSSYNEQFF; CDR3 DNA: TGTGCCAGCAGCTGGACTAGCGGGAGCTCGAGCTCCTACAATGAGCAGTTCTTC
V gene: TRBV7-2; D gene: -; J gene: TRBJ2-7; clone size: -; CDR3 protein: CASSSTINLAYYEQYF; CDR3 DNA: TGTGCCAGCAGCTCCACGATCAATCTAGCTTACTACGAGCAGTACTTC
V gene: TRBV25-1; D gene: -; J gene: TRBJ2-1; clone size: many; CDR3 protein: CASSVIGSEQFF; CDR3 DNA: TGTGCCAGCAGTGTTATTGGGAGTGAGCAGTTCTTC
V gene: TRBV18; D gene: TRBD1; J gene: TRBJ2-1; clone size: once; CDR3 protein: CASSPVPGQSIEQFF; CDR3 DNA: TGTGCCAGCTCACCGGTACCGGGACAGAGTATCGAGCAGTTCTTC
V gene: TRBV19; D gene: -; J gene: TRBJ2-7; clone size: -; CDR3 protein: CASSLRTGSEEKYF; CDR3 DNA: TGTGCCAGTAGTTTGAGAACGGGCTCAGAAGAGAAGTACTTC
V gene: TRBV20-1; D gene: -; J gene: TRBJ1-2; clone size: -; CDR3 protein: CSARPGREGYTF; CDR3 DNA: TGCAGTGCTCGCCCAGGGCGTGAGGGCTACACCTTC
V gene: TRBV20-1; D gene: -; J gene: TRBJ1-2; clone size: many; CDR3 protein: CSAARENYGYTF; CDR3 DNA: TGCAGTGCCGCCCGCGAAAACTATGGCTACACCTTC
V gene: TRBV20-1; D gene: TRBD2; J gene: TRBJ2-5; clone size: few; CDR3 protein: CTPTSSTQETQYF; CDR3 DNA: TGCACCCCGACTAGCTCCACACAAGAGACCCAGTACTTC
V gene: TRBV28; D gene: -; J gene: TRBJ2-7; clone size: few; CDR3 protein: CASSFFEYRVNNEQYF; CDR3 DNA: TGTGCCAGCAGTTTCTTTGAATACAGGGTTAACAACGAGCAGTACTTC
V gene: TRBV6-4; D gene: TRBD1; J gene: TRBJ2-7; clone size: many; CDR3 protein: CASSRDRRYEQYF; CDR3 DNA: TGTGCCAGCAGCCGGGACAGGCGGTACGAGCAGTACTTC
V gene: TRBV28; D gene: TRBD2; J gene: TRBJ2-1; clone size: many; CDR3 protein: CASTVWTSGDNEQFF; CDR3 DNA: TGTGCCAGCACCGTCTGGACTAGCGGAGACAATGAGCAGTTCTTC
V gene: TRBV4-2; D gene: -; J gene: TRBJ2-7; clone size: many; CDR3 protein: CASSQAPETYEQYF; CDR3 DNA: TGTGCCAGCAGCCAGGCTCCAGAAACCTACGAGCAGTACTTC
V gene: TRBV20-1; D gene: TRBD2; J gene: TRBJ2-3; clone size: -; CDR3 protein: CSASGGTSGLDTQYF; CDR3 DNA: TGCAGTGCTAGTGGAGGGACTAGCGGGCTAGATACGCAGTATTTT
V gene: TRBV28; D gene: TRBD1; J gene: TRBJ1-1; clone size: -; CDR3 protein: CASVLTGGADAFF; CDR3 DNA: TGTGCCAGCGTTCTTACAGGGGGCGCTGATGCTTTCTTT
V gene: TRBV20-1; D gene: -; J gene: TRBJ1-1; clone size: -; CDR3 protein: CSAPRGDTEAFF; CDR3 DNA: TGCAGTGCCCCCCGGGGAGACACTGAAGCTTTCTTT
V gene: TRBV6-1; D gene: -; J gene: TRBJ1-2; clone size: many; CDR3 protein: CASMGRGRDYGYTF; CDR3 DNA: TGTGCCAGCATGGGCCGGGGGCGAGACTATGGCTACACCTTC
V gene: TRBV28; D gene: TRBD1; J gene: TRBJ1-5; clone size: -; CDR3 protein: CASRLQGLEEPQHF; CDR3 DNA: TGTGCCAGCAGACTACAGGGGTTAGAGGAGCCCCAGCATTTT
V gene: TRBV6-1; D gene: TRBD2; J gene: TRBJ2-5; clone size: many; CDR3 protein: CASSRAGKIRTQYF; CDR3 DNA: TGTGCCAGCAGTCGAGCGGGGAAAATCAGGACCCAGTACTTC